The rows below give T cell receptor beta chains drawn from one sample of a study of blood T cell repertoires in COVID-19. Some clones are missing from TCRdb's copy, which holds only in-frame ones; the method was immunoSEQ multiplex PCR. The table has 250,000 to 350,000 clones, around nine tenths seen once. Sequencing was performed on peripheral blood. The receptors shown here come from a woman in her seventies with COVID-19, enrolled during active disease. CDR3s include the opening cysteine and the closing phenylalanine or tryptophan. The order of the fields is V gene, clone size, D gene, J gene, CDR3 protein, CDR3 DNA. The D gene is left open where the match is weak. Clone size, where shown, is once, few, many, or a class for clones that have expanded.

v_gene: TRBV12-5; abundance: .; d_gene: TRBD1; j_gene: TRBJ1-1; CDR3aa: CASGLGFGQGSEAFF; CDR3nt: TGTGCTAGTGGTTTGGGTTTCGGACAGGGGAGTGAAGCTTTCTTT
v_gene: TRBV24-1; abundance: few; d_gene: .; j_gene: TRBJ1-5; CDR3aa: CATQAGMSNQPQHF; CDR3nt: TGTGCCACCCAAGCCGGGATGAGCAATCAGCCCCAGCATTTT
v_gene: TRBV7-6; abundance: .; d_gene: TRBD1; j_gene: TRBJ2-2; CDR3aa: CASSWGQGGDTGELFF; CDR3nt: TGTGCCAGCAGCTGGGGACAGGGAGGGGACACCGGGGAGCTGTTTTTT
v_gene: TRBV4-1; abundance: .; d_gene: TRBD1; j_gene: TRBJ2-1; CDR3aa: CASSHFIGTGRGEQFF; CDR3nt: TGCGCCAGCAGCCATTTCATTGGGACAGGGCGGGGTGAGCAGTTCTTC
v_gene: TRBV6-1; abundance: many; d_gene: .; j_gene: TRBJ2-1; CDR3aa: CASSERGGAYNEQFF; CDR3nt: TGTGCCAGCAGTGAAAGGGGGGGGGCCTACAATGAGCAGTTCTTC
v_gene: TRBV29-1; abundance: .; d_gene: TRBD1; j_gene: TRBJ2-7; CDR3aa: CSVVDRDYEQYF; CDR3nt: TGCAGCGTTGTCGACAGGGACTACGAGCAGTACTTC
v_gene: TRBV5-1; abundance: .; d_gene: TRBD1; j_gene: TRBJ1-1; CDR3aa: CASNRGVDTEAFF; CDR3nt: TGCGCCAGCAACAGGGGAGTGGACACTGAAGCTTTCTTT
v_gene: TRBV7-2; abundance: .; d_gene: .; j_gene: TRBJ2-7; CDR3aa: CASSFRPGDEQYF; CDR3nt: TGTGCCAGCAGCTTCCGCCCAGGGGACGAGCAGTACTTC
v_gene: TRBV14; abundance: .; d_gene: .; j_gene: TRBJ2-2; CDR3aa: CASSQELGNTGELFF; CDR3nt: TGTGCCAGCAGCCAAGAGCTAGGGAACACCGGGGAGCTGTTTTTT
v_gene: TRBV19; abundance: .; d_gene: .; j_gene: TRBJ2-7; CDR3aa: CASSMGRGDEQYF; CDR3nt: TGTGCCAGTAGTATGGGCAGGGGGGACGAGCAGTACTTC
v_gene: TRBV19; abundance: once; d_gene: TRBD1; j_gene: TRBJ1-6; CDR3aa: CASSSRQGANSPLHF; CDR3nt: TGTGCCAGTAGTAGCCGACAGGGGGCGAATTCACCCCTCCACTTT
v_gene: TRBV21-1; abundance: .; d_gene: .; j_gene: TRBJ1-5; CDR3aa: CASSSLLRGKSNQPQHF; CDR3nt: TGTGCCAGCAGTTCCCTACTGCGGGGGAAAAGCAATCAGCCCCAGCATTTT
v_gene: TRBV7-9; abundance: .; d_gene: TRBD2; j_gene: TRBJ2-7; CDR3aa: CASSFIGGAEYEQYF; CDR3nt: TGTGCCAGCAGCTTCATCGGGGGGGCTGAGTACGAGCAGTACTTC
v_gene: TRBV29-1; abundance: .; d_gene: .; j_gene: TRBJ2-5; CDR3aa: CSVAWLVGETQYF; CDR3nt: TGCAGCGTTGCTTGGCTAGTTGGAGAGACCCAGTACTTC
v_gene: TRBV2; abundance: .; d_gene: .; j_gene: TRBJ1-1; CDR3aa: CASRTRANTEAFF; CDR3nt: TGTGCCAGCAGGACCAGGGCGAACACTGAAGCTTTCTTT
v_gene: TRBV5-1; abundance: .; d_gene: TRBD2; j_gene: TRBJ2-5; CDR3aa: CASSVTSEEETQYF; CDR3nt: TGCGCCAGCAGCGTAACTAGCGAGGAAGAGACCCAGTACTTC
v_gene: TRBV11-2; abundance: .; d_gene: TRBD2; j_gene: TRBJ2-3; CDR3aa: CASSLGVGGAAITDTQYF; CDR3nt: TGTGCCAGCAGCTTAGGGGTCGGGGGGGCCGCTATCACAGATACGCAGTATTTT
v_gene: TRBV6-5; abundance: once; d_gene: .; j_gene: TRBJ2-1; CDR3aa: CASSYSSGSYNEQFF; CDR3nt: TGTGCCAGCAGTTACTCGTCGGGGTCCTACAATGAGCAGTTCTTC
v_gene: TRBV5-1; abundance: .; d_gene: .; j_gene: TRBJ1-2; CDR3aa: CASRDPGANYGYTF; CDR3nt: TGCGCCAGCCGCGACCCAGGGGCTAACTATGGCTACACCTTC
v_gene: TRBV5-4; abundance: .; d_gene: TRBD1; j_gene: TRBJ1-4; CDR3aa: CASSPGQGAGTNEKLFF; CDR3nt: TGTGCCAGCAGCCCCGGACAGGGAGCAGGAACTAATGAAAAACTGTTTTTT
v_gene: TRBV19; abundance: .; d_gene: .; j_gene: TRBJ2-3; CDR3aa: CASSRRITDTQYF; CDR3nt: TGTGCCAGTAGTAGGCGGATCACAGATACGCAGTATTTT
v_gene: TRBV7-2; abundance: .; d_gene: .; j_gene: TRBJ2-7; CDR3aa: CASSSAPGSAGEQYF; CDR3nt: TGTGCCAGCAGCTCGGCCCCTGGATCTGCGGGGGAGCAGTACTTC
v_gene: TRBV6-5; abundance: .; d_gene: .; j_gene: TRBJ2-5; CDR3aa: CASSKTEETQYF; CDR3nt: TGTGCCAGCAGTAAGACTGAAGAGACCCAGTACTTC
v_gene: TRBV2; abundance: .; d_gene: .; j_gene: TRBJ1-1; CDR3aa: CASSDRGNTEAFF; CDR3nt: TGTGCCAGCAGTGACAGGGGGAACACTGAAGCTTTCTTT
v_gene: TRBV10-3; abundance: .; d_gene: TRBD1; j_gene: TRBJ1-1; CDR3aa: CAISDGPGTVNTEAFF; CDR3nt: TGTGCCATCAGTGACGGCCCCGGGACAGTGAACACTGAAGCTTTCTTT
v_gene: TRBV7-9; abundance: .; d_gene: TRBD1; j_gene: TRBJ1-4; CDR3aa: CASSLADRVEKLFF; CDR3nt: TGTGCCAGCAGCTTAGCGGACAGGGTTGAAAAACTGTTTTTT
v_gene: TRBV19; abundance: .; d_gene: .; j_gene: TRBJ1-6; CDR3aa: CASSTGRELNSPLHF; CDR3nt: TGTGCCAGTAGTACGGGACGGGAGCTGAATTCACCCCTCCACTTT
v_gene: TRBV18; abundance: .; d_gene: .; j_gene: TRBJ1-1; CDR3aa: CASSPSGVRAEAFF; CDR3nt: TGTGCCAGCTCACCCTCGGGAGTAAGGGCTGAAGCTTTCTTT
v_gene: TRBV5-1; abundance: few; d_gene: .; j_gene: TRBJ2-7; CDR3aa: CASSLDITYEQYF; CDR3nt: TGCGCCAGCAGCTTGGACATTACCTACGAGCAGTACTTC
v_gene: TRBV3-1/TRBV3-2; abundance: .; d_gene: TRBD1; j_gene: TRBJ1-2; CDR3aa: CASSQATGAYGYTF; CDR3nt: TGTGCCAGCAGCCAAGCCACAGGGGCCTATGGCTACACCTTC
v_gene: TRBV13; abundance: .; d_gene: .; j_gene: TRBJ1-1; CDR3aa: CASSLGTGGFMNTEAFF; CDR3nt: TGTGCCAGCAGCTTAGGGACAGGTGGATTCATGAACACTGAAGCTTTCTTT
v_gene: TRBV3-1/TRBV3-2; abundance: .; d_gene: TRBD2; j_gene: TRBJ2-3; CDR3aa: CASSQDKGLAADTQYF; CDR3nt: TGTGCCAGCAGCCAAGATAAGGGACTAGCGGCAGATACGCAGTATTTT
v_gene: TRBV3-1/TRBV3-2; abundance: .; d_gene: .; j_gene: TRBJ2-2; CDR3aa: CASGAGLSTGELFF; CDR3nt: TGTGCCAGCGGGGCCGGACTATCCACCGGGGAGCTGTTTTTT
v_gene: TRBV7-2; abundance: .; d_gene: .; j_gene: TRBJ1-6; CDR3aa: CASSSRSSYNSPLHF; CDR3nt: TGTGCCAGCAGCTCCCGTAGTTCCTATAATTCACCCCTCCACTTT
v_gene: TRBV27; abundance: .; d_gene: .; j_gene: TRBJ1-6; CDR3aa: CASSFGGSMAPLHF; CDR3nt: TGTGCCAGCAGTTTCGGGGGAAGTATGGCACCCCTCCACTTT
v_gene: TRBV18; abundance: .; d_gene: TRBD2; j_gene: TRBJ2-3; CDR3aa: CASSRAGGSTDTQYF; CDR3nt: TGTGCCAGCTCCCGAGCGGGGGGGAGCACAGATACGCAGTATTTT
v_gene: TRBV9; abundance: .; d_gene: TRBD1; j_gene: TRBJ1-1; CDR3aa: CASSRTGTGTTEAFF; CDR3nt: TGTGCCAGCAGTCGAACCGGGACAGGGACCACTGAAGCTTTCTTT
v_gene: TRBV2; abundance: .; d_gene: TRBD1; j_gene: TRBJ2-4; CDR3aa: CASRPRGQGEAKNIQYF; CDR3nt: TGTGCCAGCAGGCCTAGGGGCCAGGGGGAGGCCAAAAACATTCAGTACTTC
v_gene: TRBV5-4; abundance: .; d_gene: TRBD2; j_gene: TRBJ2-1; CDR3aa: CASSLQAGGRNEQFF; CDR3nt: TGTGCCAGCAGCTTACAAGCGGGGGGGCGGAATGAGCAGTTCTTC
v_gene: TRBV5-1; abundance: .; d_gene: .; j_gene: TRBJ1-6; CDR3aa: CASSLTTNNSPLHF; CDR3nt: TGCGCCAGCAGCTTGACTACTAATAATTCACCCCTCCACTTT
v_gene: TRBV5-8; abundance: .; d_gene: TRBD1; j_gene: TRBJ2-7; CDR3aa: CASRGQGAYEQYF; CDR3nt: TGTGCCAGCAGGGGACAGGGGGCCTACGAGCAGTACTTC
v_gene: TRBV9; abundance: .; d_gene: .; j_gene: TRBJ2-7; CDR3aa: CASSVGAAGSYEQYF; CDR3nt: TGTGCCAGCAGCGTAGGGGCAGCTGGATCCTACGAGCAGTACTTC
v_gene: TRBV5-8; abundance: .; d_gene: TRBD2; j_gene: TRBJ2-3; CDR3aa: CASSWLAGGPAIDTQYF; CDR3nt: TGTGCCAGCAGCTGGCTTGCGGGGGGGCCGGCCATTGATACGCAGTATTTT
v_gene: TRBV3-1/TRBV3-2; abundance: .; d_gene: .; j_gene: TRBJ2-7; CDR3aa: CASSQGTATYEQYF; CDR3nt: TGTGCCAGCAGCCAAGGGACTGCGACCTACGAGCAGTACTTC
v_gene: TRBV7-9; abundance: .; d_gene: .; j_gene: TRBJ1-2; CDR3aa: CASSRTPDGYTF; CDR3nt: TGTGCCAGCAGCAGGACACCTGATGGCTACACCTTC
v_gene: TRBV28; abundance: .; d_gene: TRBD2; j_gene: TRBJ2-7; CDR3aa: CASRGTKSEQYF; CDR3nt: TGTGCCAGCAGGGGGACTAAATCCGAGCAGTACTTC
v_gene: TRBV6-6; abundance: few; d_gene: TRBD1; j_gene: TRBJ2-6; CDR3aa: CASSSTGGSGANVLTF; CDR3nt: TGTGCCAGCAGCTCAACAGGGGGCTCTGGGGCCAACGTCCTGACTTTC
v_gene: TRBV29-1; abundance: .; d_gene: .; j_gene: TRBJ1-2; CDR3aa: CSVEDPGSGYTF; CDR3nt: TGCAGCGTTGAAGATCCGGGGAGCGGCTACACCTTC
v_gene: TRBV18; abundance: .; d_gene: TRBD1; j_gene: TRBJ1-1; CDR3aa: CASSPETGLITEAFF; CDR3nt: TGTGCCAGCTCACCAGAGACAGGGTTAATCACTGAAGCTTTCTTT
v_gene: TRBV29-1; abundance: .; d_gene: TRBD2; j_gene: TRBJ2-7; CDR3aa: CSVRRGAQEQYF; CDR3nt: TGCAGCGTTCGGCGGGGGGCGCAGGAGCAGTACTTC
v_gene: TRBV28; abundance: .; d_gene: .; j_gene: TRBJ1-1; CDR3aa: CASSFGQGRAFF; CDR3nt: TGTGCCAGCAGTTTTGGGCAGGGAAGGGCTTTCTTT
v_gene: TRBV27; abundance: .; d_gene: .; j_gene: TRBJ2-1; CDR3aa: CASSWGGHDEQFF; CDR3nt: TGTGCCAGCAGTTGGGGGGGGCACGATGAGCAGTTCTTC
v_gene: TRBV3-1/TRBV3-2; abundance: .; d_gene: .; j_gene: TRBJ1-5; CDR3aa: CASSQGTALGSQPQHF; CDR3nt: TGTGCCAGCAGCCAAGGGACAGCCCTAGGGAGCCAGCCCCAGCATTTT
v_gene: TRBV10-3; abundance: .; d_gene: TRBD1; j_gene: TRBJ1-1; CDR3aa: CAISPNRGLNTEAFF; CDR3nt: TGTGCCATCAGTCCTAACAGGGGCCTAAACACTGAAGCTTTCTTT
v_gene: TRBV18; abundance: .; d_gene: TRBD1; j_gene: TRBJ2-2; CDR3aa: CASSLLQGAINTGELFF; CDR3nt: TGTGCCAGCTCACTTCTCCAGGGGGCAATAAACACCGGGGAGCTGTTTTTT
v_gene: TRBV27; abundance: few; d_gene: .; j_gene: TRBJ1-6; CDR3aa: CASSLLGGGDSPLHF; CDR3nt: TGTGCCAGCAGTTTATTAGGAGGGGGGGATTCACCCCTCCACTTT
v_gene: TRBV28; abundance: .; d_gene: TRBD2; j_gene: TRBJ2-2; CDR3aa: CASRDYTTGELFF; CDR3nt: TGTGCCAGTCGGGACTACACCACCGGGGAGCTGTTTTTT
v_gene: TRBV27; abundance: .; d_gene: .; j_gene: TRBJ2-1; CDR3aa: CASRSAETATINEQFF; CDR3nt: TGTGCCAGCAGGTCAGCCGAGACAGCAACGATCAATGAGCAGTTCTTC
v_gene: TRBV14; abundance: .; d_gene: .; j_gene: TRBJ2-1; CDR3aa: CASSQDRYRWYNEQFF; CDR3nt: TGTGCCAGCAGCCAAGATCGTTACAGGTGGTACAATGAGCAGTTCTTC